These 13 T cell receptor beta chains originate from one sample sequenced in a study of shared clonotypes between healthy human individuals. Libraries were prepared by immunoSEQ multiplex PCR; TCRdb keeps only in-frame clonotypes and omits some of them. Of approximately 1.4 million clones in the sample, 95% to 99% were seen once. Sequencing was carried out using naive CD4+ T cells sorted from blood. Subset specified: CD45RA+ positively selected. The receptors were gathered from a man in his thirties or forties in good health.

This chain uses TRBV5-5 with TRBJ2-3, with 9 bases that match TRBD2. CDR1 SGHKS and CDR2 YYEKEE come from the germline V gene (reference sequence). This CDR3 is built from 16 residues. J was trimmed by 2 bases and V by 4 bases; bases with no gene match: 8. The CDR3 loop is CASSTPLAGTTDTQYF. Written as DNA, the CDR3 is TGTGCCAGCAGCACCCCTCTAGCGGGAACCACAGATACGCAGTATTTT.

The V gene is TRBV5-1, the J gene TRBJ2-1; the match to TRBD2 covers 7 bases. The CDR3 covers 16 residues. The germline gives CDR1 SGHRS, CDR2 YFSETQ. Trimming removed 3 bases from V and 4 bases from J; junction bases left unmatched: 10. CDR3: CASSSVGGNPYNEQFF. The CDR3 nucleotides are TGCGCCAGCAGCTCGGTGGGAGGGAACCCTTACAATGAGCAGTTCTTC. The variable domain in full, completed from reference TRBV5-1 and TRBJ2-1, reads KAGVTQTPRYLIKTRGQQVTLSCSPISGHRSVSWYQQTPGQGLQFLFEYFSETQRNKGNFPGRFSGRQFSNSRSEMNVSTLELGDSALYLCASSSVGGNPYNEQFFGPGTRLTVL.

A note on this clone: Additional DNA sequences in this sample encode the identical CDR3. The chain recombines TRBV6-1 with TRBJ2-1; D is undetermined. Germline CDR1 is MNHNS and CDR2 is SASEGT. CDR3 size: 11 residues. Between the trimmed V and J ends, which lost 6 bases and 4 bases, there was a span of 4 bases. CDR3: CASRDYNEQFF. Written as DNA, the CDR3 is TGTGCCAGCAGGGATTACAATGAGCAGTTCTTC.

The chain recombines TRBV18 with TRBJ1-1; D not resolved. The ends were cut back, 6 bases at V and 3 bases at J, with 11 bases in the middle. The CDR3 contains 13 residues. Germline CDR1 and CDR2: KGHSH and LQKENI. CDR3 region: CASSLNEDTEAFF. In nucleotides, the CDR3 is TGTGCCAGCTCCCTAAATGAGGACACTGAAGCTTTCTTT.

The chain carries TRBV10-3 and TRBJ2-3, with D tentatively TRBD1 (5 bases). Germline CDR1 and CDR2: ENHRY and SYGVKD. This CDR3 region has 13 residues. Trimming cost V 6 bases and J 4 bases, with 11 bases left between them. In nucleotides, the CDR3 is TGTGCCATCAGGGGGCCCTCTCCAGATACGCAGTATTTT. Its translation is CAIRGPSPDTQYF.

The chain recombines TRBV10-3 with TRBJ2-5; no clear D gene. CDR1 and CDR2 (germline): ENHRY, SYGVKD. V lost 2 bases, J lost 3 bases, and 10 bases lay in between. CDR3 length: 14 residues. The CDR3 bases are TGTGCCATCAGTGAGAGGCAAGACAAAGAGACCCAGTACTTC. The encoded protein is CAISERQDKETQYF.

The chain is built from TRBV29-1 and TRBJ2-7; possible D gene TRBD2, 5 bases. The CDR3 length is 13 residues. In germline, CDR1 is SQVTM, CDR2 ANQGSEA. V lost 4 bases to trimming and J lost 3 bases, with 13 bases between them. The CDR3 reads CSVGPREFYEQYF. The CDR3 nucleotides read TGCAGCGTTGGCCCCCGGGAATTCTACGAGCAGTACTTC.

On this clone itself: In the same sample, other DNA sequences code for this CDR3. The genes are TRBV7-2 and TRBJ2-5, with D perhaps matching TRBD2 (6 bases). The germline V and J ends were trimmed by 3 bases and 4 bases, with 9 bases remaining between them. The germline V gene encodes CDR1 SGHTA and CDR2 FQGNSA. The CDR3 sequence is 13 residues long. CDR3 sequence: CASSLGLLETQYF. Here the CDR3 DNA reads TGTGCCAGCAGCTTGGGACTTTTAGAGACCCAGTACTTC.

The genes are TRBV25-1 and TRBJ1-5, with 8 bases aligning to TRBD1. Germline V gives CDR1 MGHDK, CDR2 SYGVNS. The CDR3 is 14 amino acids. The J segment lost 5 bases and the V segment lost 3 bases, leaving 3 bases of the junction unmatched. The chain's CDR3 is CASSDLDRDQPQHF. CDR3 bases: TGTGCCAGCAGTGATTTGGACAGGGATCAGCCCCAGCATTTT.

This sequence joins TRBV5-4 and TRBJ2-2; 7 nucleotides line up with TRBD2. Germline CDR1 SGHNT, CDR2 YYREEE (reference sequence). The J segment lost 3 bases and the V segment lost 3 bases, leaving 11 bases of the junction unmatched. There are 17 residues in the CDR3. The CDR3 bases are TGTGCCAGCAGCTCCTCGGGGGGAGGGCCTTACACCGGGGAGCTGTTTTTT. Translated: CASSSSGGGPYTGELFF.

The chain uses TRBV5-4 and TRBJ2-3; the D call may be TRBD1 or TRBD2 (6 bases each). The CDR3 sequence is 15 residues long. Germline V gives CDR1 SGHNT, CDR2 YYREEE (reference sequence). Trimming stripped 5 bases from V and 1 base from J, with 14 bases between. The CDR3 loop reads CASSLVRGGTDTQYF. CDR3 coding DNA: TGTGCCAGCAGTTTAGTGAGGGGGGGCACAGATACGCAGTATTTT.

The chain couples TRBV29-1 to TRBJ1-2; D uncertain. The ends were cut back, 6 bases at V and 4 bases at J, with 15 bases in the middle. Germline V gene data show CDR1 as SQVTM and CDR2 as ANQGSEA. CDR3 length: 13 residues. CDR3 in DNA: TGCAGCGTCCGTCCAGAGGGTGCCTATGGCTACACCTTC. This encodes CSVRPEGAYGYTF.

This sequence joins TRBV6-5 and TRBJ2-7; tentatively, D is TRBD1 or TRBD2 (5 bases each). CDR1 and CDR2 (germline): MNHEY, SVGAGI. The CDR3 consists of 13 residues. Trimming pared 6 bases from V and 3 bases from J, leaving 12 bases between. Written as DNA, the CDR3 is TGTGCCAGCAGATTGGGACGGTTCTACGAGCAGTACTTC. This encodes CASRLGRFYEQYF.